These T cell receptor beta chains were read from a single sample in a study of graft-versus-host responses after intestinal transplantation. Sequencing used immunoSEQ multiplex PCR; TCRdb keeps in-frame clones, though not all of them. Of under 7,500 clones detected, about 80% appear once; the ten largest clones hold roughly 8%. This specimen consisted of ileum tissue, obtained approximately 290 days after intestinal transplant. The receptors here all came from a human patient who received an intestinal transplant, so some T cells may come from the graft donor. Both conserved end residues are part of each CDR3. D genes are given only for firm matches.

V	D	J	CDR3
TRBV1	NA	TRBJ2-3	CTSTHLGDSPTDTQYF
TRBV15	NA	TRBJ1-1	CATSRNQGLTEAFF
TRBV4-1	TRBD1	TRBJ2-7	CASTPTPGQDYEQYF
TRBV21-1	NA	TRBJ1-5	CASSKVTDNQPQHF
TRBV21-1	NA	TRBJ2-7	CASSATGNEQYF
TRBV28	NA	TRBJ1-5	CASSLCGTPGNQPQHF
TRBV19	TRBD2	TRBJ2-1	CASISRGGGYNEQFF
TRBV6-6	NA	TRBJ1-1	CASSYGGNTEAFF
TRBV4-1	NA	TRBJ1-5	CASSQSGSNQPQHF
TRBV2	TRBD2	TRBJ2-5	CASSLSGATQETQYF
TRBV25-1	TRBD2	TRBJ2-3	CASSESSGSTDTQYF
TRBV9	TRBD2	TRBJ2-3	CASSVDPAGLITDTQYF
TRBV6-1	NA	TRBJ2-1	CASSEGASDYNEQFF
TRBV6-1	NA	TRBJ1-1	CASTQAPGSTEAFF
TRBV6-5	NA	TRBJ1-1	CASSFTGGDTEAFF
TRBV27	NA	TRBJ2-7	CASSEGHEQYF
TRBV18	NA	TRBJ2-3	CASSPSATDTQYF
TRBV6-5	NA	TRBJ1-2	CASSPPFNYGYTF